Each of the 5 T cell receptor beta chains below was sequenced from the same sample in a study of blood T cells in healthy people across ages. Through a sample-barcoded 5' primer and a J-beta primer mix, a second PCR was run for about 6 to 11 cycles. TCRdb itself ran the 5' RACE reads through MiXCR, one entry per CDR3 protein. Here the sample spans about 900,000 distinct CDR3 sequences, around 48% being singletons. Sequenced sample: blood. These receptors were collected from a man younger than 40 in good health.

J is TRBJ2-1 and V is TRBV25-1, with D unclear. Germline V CDR1 and CDR2: MGHDK, SYGVNS. V was pared by 4 bases and J by 9 bases, with 7 bases between. CDR3 size: 11 residues. The CDR3, as DNA: TGTGCCAGCAGTGGTCGAACTGAGCAGTTCTTC. Translation gives CASSGRTEQFF.

DNA for the CDR3: TGTGCCAGCAGCGAGGGACAAGTTATTAACTATGGCTACACCTTC. It encodes CASSEGQVINYGYTF. The chain has TRBV12-3 or TRBV12-4 and TRBJ1-2; maybe TRBD1 (6 bases). The CDR3 contains 15 residues. Between the trimmed V and J ends, which lost 6 bases and 1 base, there was a span of 15 bases.

The chain couples TRBV28 to TRBJ1-6; 9 bases agree with TRBD1. V trimming: 5 bases; J trimming: 9 bases; junction bases outside the gene matches: 11. The CDR3 sequence is 16 residues long. Germline V gives CDR1 MDHEN, CDR2 SYDVKM. This CDR3 is CASSPAGQGLSSPLHF. The CDR3, as DNA: TGTGCCAGCAGTCCCGCGGGACAGGGACTCTCTTCACCCCTCCACTTT.

V is TRBV18 and J is TRBJ2-7, with TRBD1 identical over 7 bases. The length of the CDR3 is 16 residues. Germline V CDR1 and CDR2: KGHSH, LQKENI. V lost 4 bases to trimming and J lost 1 base; unmatched junction nucleotides: 10. Here the CDR3 DNA reads TGTGCCAGCTCACTTAAACGGGACAGCTCGTCCTACGAGCAGTACTTC. As protein: CASSLKRDSSSYEQYF.

This rearrangement joins TRBV3-1 to TRBJ2-1; TRBD1 might be the D (5 bases). The CDR3 runs 14 residues. With 6 bases removed from V and 5 bases from J, the gap between germline ends came to 14 bases. From germline, CDR1 is LGHDT and CDR2 YNNKEL (reference sequence). The CDR3 bases are TGTGCCAGCAGTGCCAAAGACAGAAACAATGAGCAGTTCTTC. Its protein product is CASSAKDRNNEQFF.